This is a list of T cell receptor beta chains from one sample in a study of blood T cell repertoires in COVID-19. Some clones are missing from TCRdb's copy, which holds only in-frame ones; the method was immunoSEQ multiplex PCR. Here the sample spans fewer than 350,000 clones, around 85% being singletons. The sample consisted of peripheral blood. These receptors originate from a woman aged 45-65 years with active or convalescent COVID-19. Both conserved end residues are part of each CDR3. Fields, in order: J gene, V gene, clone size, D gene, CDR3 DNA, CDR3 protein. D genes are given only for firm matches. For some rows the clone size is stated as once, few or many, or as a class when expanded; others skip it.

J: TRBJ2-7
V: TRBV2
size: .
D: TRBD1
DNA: TGTGCCAGCAGACTGACAGGGCCCTACGAGCAGTACTTC
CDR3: CASRLTGPYEQYF

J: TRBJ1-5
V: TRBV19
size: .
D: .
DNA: TGTGCCAGTAGCTTCGTCGGGGATTATAGCAATCAGCCCCAGCATTTT
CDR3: CASSFVGDYSNQPQHF

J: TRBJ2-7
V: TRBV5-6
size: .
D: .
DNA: TGTGCCAGCAGCTCATTGAGGCGACTGGGGCACTACGAGCAGTACTTC
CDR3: CASSSLRRLGHYEQYF

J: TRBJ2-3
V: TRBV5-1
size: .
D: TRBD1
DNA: TGCGCCAGCAGCTACGGACAGGGGACGTCAGATACGCAGTATTTT
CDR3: CASSYGQGTSDTQYF

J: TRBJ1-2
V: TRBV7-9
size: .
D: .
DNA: TGTGCCAGCAGCTTTCCGAGGGTCTCCAATGGCTACACCTTC
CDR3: CASSFPRVSNGYTF

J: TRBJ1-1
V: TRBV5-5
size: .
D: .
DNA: TGTGCCAGCAGCTTACGAGACACCCTGAACACTGAAGCTTTCTTT
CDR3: CASSLRDTLNTEAFF

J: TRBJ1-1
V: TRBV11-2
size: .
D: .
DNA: TGTGCCAGCAGCTTGGTACAAGACACTGAAGCTTTCTTT
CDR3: CASSLVQDTEAFF

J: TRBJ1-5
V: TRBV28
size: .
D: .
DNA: TGTGCCAGCAGTTCCGCGGCGGAGGGCAATCAGCCCCAGCATTTT
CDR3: CASSSAAEGNQPQHF

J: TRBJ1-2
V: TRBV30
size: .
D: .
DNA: TGTGCCTGGAGTGTAATTCATCGCAGGGCGAGAAGGAAAGGCTACACCTTC
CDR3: CAWSVIHRRARRKGYTF

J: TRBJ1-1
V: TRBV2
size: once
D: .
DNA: TGTGCCAGCAGTGAGAACGGGGGGAGCGCAGCTGAAGCTTTCTTT
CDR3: CASSENGGSAAEAFF

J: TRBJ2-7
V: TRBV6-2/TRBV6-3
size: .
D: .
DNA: TGTGCCAGCAGTCGGGCTGGAGGAGACGAGCAGTACTTC
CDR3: CASSRAGGDEQYF

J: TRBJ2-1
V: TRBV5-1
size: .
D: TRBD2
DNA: TGCGCCAGCAGCTCGACCCCGGGACTAGCGGGAGTAGGGGGCAATGAGCAGTTCTTC
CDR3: CASSSTPGLAGVGGNEQFF

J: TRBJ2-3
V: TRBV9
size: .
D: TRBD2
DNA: TGTGCCAGCAGCGTCGGGACTAGCGGCACAGATACGCAGTATTTT
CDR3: CASSVGTSGTDTQYF

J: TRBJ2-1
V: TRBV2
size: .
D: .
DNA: TGTGCCAGCTGTTCCGAGTCAGGTTCCTACAATGAGCAGTTCTTC
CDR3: CASCSESGSYNEQFF

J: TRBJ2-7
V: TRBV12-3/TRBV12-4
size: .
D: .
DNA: TGTGCCAGCAGTTTCGGGGATTCGGCTTACTTC
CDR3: CASSFGDSAYF

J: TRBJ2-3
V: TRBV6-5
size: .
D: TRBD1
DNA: TGTGCCAGCAGTTATACAGGGGTCACAGATACGCAGTATTTT
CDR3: CASSYTGVTDTQYF

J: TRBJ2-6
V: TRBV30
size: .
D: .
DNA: TGTGCCTCGTACCATAACCTCGGTGGGGCCAACGTCCTGACTTTC
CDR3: CASYHNLGGANVLTF

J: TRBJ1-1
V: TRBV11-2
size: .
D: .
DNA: TGTGCCAGCAGCTTAGACCCTATCATGTTCCTGAACACTGAAGCTTTCTTT
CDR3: CASSLDPIMFLNTEAFF

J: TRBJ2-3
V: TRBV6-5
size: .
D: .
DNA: TGTGCCAGCAGTTACAGGGAGACAGATACGCAGTATTTT
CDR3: CASSYRETDTQYF

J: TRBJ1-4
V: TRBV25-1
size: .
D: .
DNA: TGTGCCAGCAGTGAATTAGGGACACCGAGTGAAAAACTGTTTTTT
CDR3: CASSELGTPSEKLFF

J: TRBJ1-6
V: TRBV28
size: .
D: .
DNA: TGTGCCAGCATTGCGGGGAGCTCCTATAATTCACCCCTCCACTTT
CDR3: CASIAGSSYNSPLHF

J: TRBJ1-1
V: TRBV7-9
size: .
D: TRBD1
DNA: TGTGCCAGCAGCCCTGGTCTCGACAGGGAGAACACTGAAGCTTTCTTT
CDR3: CASSPGLDRENTEAFF

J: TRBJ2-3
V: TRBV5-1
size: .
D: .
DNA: TGCGCCAGCACCTTTGGGGGGAGGACAGATACGCAGTATTTT
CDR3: CASTFGGRTDTQYF

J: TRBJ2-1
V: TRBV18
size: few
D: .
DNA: TGTGCCAGCTCACTACGGACAGAAAATGAGCAGTTCTTC
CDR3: CASSLRTENEQFF

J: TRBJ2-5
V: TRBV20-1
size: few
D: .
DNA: TGCAGTGCTAGCGGGGGAGAGACCCAGTACTTC
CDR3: CSASGGETQYF

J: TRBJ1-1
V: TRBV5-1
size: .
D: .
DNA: TGCGCCAGCGCCATCTTGGGAGAGACCACTGAAGCTTTCTTT
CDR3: CASAILGETTEAFF

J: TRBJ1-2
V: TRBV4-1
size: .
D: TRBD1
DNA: TGCGCCAGCAGCCAAGAAGAGGACAGGGGACTTAGGGGCTACACCTTC
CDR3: CASSQEEDRGLRGYTF

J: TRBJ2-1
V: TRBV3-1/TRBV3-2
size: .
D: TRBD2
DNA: TGTGCCAGCAGCCCAGCGGGAGGTCTTTGGGATGAGCAGTTCTTC
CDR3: CASSPAGGLWDEQFF

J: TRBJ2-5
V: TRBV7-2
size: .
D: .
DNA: TGTGCCAGCAGCTTAGCGCGAGGGTCCCAGTACTTC
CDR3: CASSLARGSQYF

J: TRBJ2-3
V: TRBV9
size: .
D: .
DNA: TGTGCCAGCAGCGTAGAGGAGCGATATACGCAGTATTTT
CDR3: CASSVEERYTQYF

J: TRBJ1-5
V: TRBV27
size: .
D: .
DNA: TGTGCCAGCAGTTTAGGGGGGTCTGGTCAGCCCCAGCATTTT
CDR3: CASSLGGSGQPQHF

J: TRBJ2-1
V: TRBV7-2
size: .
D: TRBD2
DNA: TGTGCCAGCGGAAAAGCGGGAGAGGCGTACAATGAGCAGTTCTTC
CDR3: CASGKAGEAYNEQFF

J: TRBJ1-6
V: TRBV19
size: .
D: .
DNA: TGTGCCAGTAGTATTGCGGCCGCTAATTCACCCCTCCACTTT
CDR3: CASSIAAANSPLHF

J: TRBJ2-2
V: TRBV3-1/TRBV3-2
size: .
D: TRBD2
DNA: TGTGCCAGCAGCCAGGTAGCGGGAGCGAACACCGGGGAGCTGTTTTTT
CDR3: CASSQVAGANTGELFF

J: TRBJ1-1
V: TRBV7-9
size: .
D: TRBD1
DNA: TGTGCCAGCAGCTTTACAGGGGAAGGTGAAGCTTTCTTT
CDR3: CASSFTGEGEAFF

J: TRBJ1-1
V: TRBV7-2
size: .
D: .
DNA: TGTGCCAGCAGCTTTAGGGGTGAAGCTTTCTTT
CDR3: CASSFRGEAFF

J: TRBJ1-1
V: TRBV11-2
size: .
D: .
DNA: TGTGCCAGCAGCTTAACAGGTGGGAACACTGAAGCTTTCTTT
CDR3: CASSLTGGNTEAFF

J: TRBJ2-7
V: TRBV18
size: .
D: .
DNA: TGTGCCAGCTCACCGTTCGGGGACTACGAGCAGTACTTC
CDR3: CASSPFGDYEQYF

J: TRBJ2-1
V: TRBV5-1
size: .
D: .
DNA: TGCGCCAGCAGCCCAGGGGTTGAGCAGTTCTTC
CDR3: CASSPGVEQFF

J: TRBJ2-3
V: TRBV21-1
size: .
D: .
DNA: TGTGCCAGCAGCTCCCCTAAGACTAGCGGCACAGATACGCAGTATTTT
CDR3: CASSSPKTSGTDTQYF

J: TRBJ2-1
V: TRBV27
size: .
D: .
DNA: TGTGCCAGCAGTTTAGAGCTAGCGCCCTACAATGAGCAGTTCTTC
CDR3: CASSLELAPYNEQFF

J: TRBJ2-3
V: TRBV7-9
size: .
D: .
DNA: TGTGCCAGCAGCTTAGATGGCGGGAGCACAGATACGCAGTATTTT
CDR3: CASSLDGGSTDTQYF

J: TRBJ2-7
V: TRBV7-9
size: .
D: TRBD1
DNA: TGTGCCAGCAGCTCGACAGGGCTTGAGCAGTACTTC
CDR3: CASSSTGLEQYF